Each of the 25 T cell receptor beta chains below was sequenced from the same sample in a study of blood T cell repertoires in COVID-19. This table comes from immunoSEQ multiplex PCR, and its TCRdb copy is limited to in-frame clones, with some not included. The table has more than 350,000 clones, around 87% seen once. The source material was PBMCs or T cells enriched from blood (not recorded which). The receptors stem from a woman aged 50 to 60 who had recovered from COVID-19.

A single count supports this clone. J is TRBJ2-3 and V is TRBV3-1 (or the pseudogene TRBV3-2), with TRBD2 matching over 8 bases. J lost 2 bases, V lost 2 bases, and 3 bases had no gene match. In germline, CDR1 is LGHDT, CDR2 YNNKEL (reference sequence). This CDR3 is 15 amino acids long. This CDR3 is CASSQRGGTTDTQYF. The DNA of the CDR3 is TGTGCCAGCAGCCAACGGGGGGGCACCACAGATACGCAGTATTTT.

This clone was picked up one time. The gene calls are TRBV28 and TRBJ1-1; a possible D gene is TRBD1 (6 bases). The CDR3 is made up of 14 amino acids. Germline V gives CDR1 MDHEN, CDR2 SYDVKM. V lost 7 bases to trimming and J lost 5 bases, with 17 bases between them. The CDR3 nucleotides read TGTGCCAGCACCCTTCTTACAGGGAGAACTGAAGCTTTCTTT. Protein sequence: CASTLLTGRTEAFF.

The CDR3 DNA reads as TGTGCCAGCAGCTTGGGGAGGTATGGCAATCAGCCCCAGCATTTT. Translating it yields CASSLGRYGNQPQHF. The V and J genes are TRBV7-2 and TRBJ1-5; no clear D gene. V was shortened by 3 bases and J by 2 bases, with 11 bases between the two germline ends. This CDR3 has 15 amino acids. Germline V gene lookup returns CDR1 SGHTA and CDR2 FQGNSA.

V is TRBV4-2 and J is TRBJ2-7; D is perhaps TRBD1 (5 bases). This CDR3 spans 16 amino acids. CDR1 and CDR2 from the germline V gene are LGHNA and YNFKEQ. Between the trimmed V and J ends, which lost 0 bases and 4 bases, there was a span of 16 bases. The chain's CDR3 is CASSQEVTGWAYEQYF. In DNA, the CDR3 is TGTGCCAGCAGCCAAGAGGTAACAGGTTGGGCGTACGAGCAGTACTTC.

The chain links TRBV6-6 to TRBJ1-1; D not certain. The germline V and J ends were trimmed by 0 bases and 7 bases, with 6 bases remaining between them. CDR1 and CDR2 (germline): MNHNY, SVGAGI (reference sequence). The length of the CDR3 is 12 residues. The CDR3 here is CASSYSFLEAFF. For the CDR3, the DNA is TGTGCCAGCAGTTACTCGTTCCTTGAAGCTTTCTTT.

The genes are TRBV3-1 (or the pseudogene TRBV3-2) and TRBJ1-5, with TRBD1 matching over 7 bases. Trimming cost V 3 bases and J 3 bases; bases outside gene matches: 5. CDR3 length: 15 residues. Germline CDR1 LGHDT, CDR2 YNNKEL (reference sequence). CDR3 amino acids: CASSHATGSNQPQHF. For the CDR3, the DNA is TGTGCCAGCAGCCACGCGACAGGGTCCAATCAGCCCCAGCATTTT.

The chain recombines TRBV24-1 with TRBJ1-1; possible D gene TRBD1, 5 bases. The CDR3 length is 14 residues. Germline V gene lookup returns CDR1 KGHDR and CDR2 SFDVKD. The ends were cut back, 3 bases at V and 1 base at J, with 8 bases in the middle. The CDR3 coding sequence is TGTGCCACCAGTGATCGGGGGGAGAACACTGAAGCTTTCTTT. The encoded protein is CATSDRGENTEAFF.

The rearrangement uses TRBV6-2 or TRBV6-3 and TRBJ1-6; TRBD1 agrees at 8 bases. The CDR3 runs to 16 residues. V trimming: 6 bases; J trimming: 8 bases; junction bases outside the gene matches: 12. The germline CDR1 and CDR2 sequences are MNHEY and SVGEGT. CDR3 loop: CASSPLPDRVDSPLHF. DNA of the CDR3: TGTGCCAGCAGCCCTCTTCCGGACAGGGTCGATTCACCCCTCCACTTT.

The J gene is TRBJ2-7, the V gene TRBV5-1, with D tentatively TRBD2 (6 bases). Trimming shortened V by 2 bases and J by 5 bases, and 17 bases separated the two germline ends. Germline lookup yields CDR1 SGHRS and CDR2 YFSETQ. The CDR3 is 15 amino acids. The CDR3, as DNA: TGCGCCAGCAGCTTCGATGGGGGGTTAGTGAACGAGCAGTACTTC. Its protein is CASSFDGGLVNEQYF.

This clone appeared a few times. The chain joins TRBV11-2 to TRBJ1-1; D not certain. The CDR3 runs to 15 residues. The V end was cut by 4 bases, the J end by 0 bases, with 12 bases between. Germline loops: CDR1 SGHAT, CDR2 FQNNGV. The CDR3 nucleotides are TGTGCCAGCAGCTACCAGAGCGGGATGAACACTGAAGCTTTCTTT. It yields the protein CASSYQSGMNTEAFF.

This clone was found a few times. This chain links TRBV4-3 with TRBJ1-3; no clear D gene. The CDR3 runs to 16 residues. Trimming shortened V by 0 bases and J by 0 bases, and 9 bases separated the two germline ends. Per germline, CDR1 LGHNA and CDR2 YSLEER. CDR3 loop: CASSQDWQNSGNTIYF. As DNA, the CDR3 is TGCGCCAGCAGCCAAGATTGGCAGAACTCTGGAAACACCATATATTTT.

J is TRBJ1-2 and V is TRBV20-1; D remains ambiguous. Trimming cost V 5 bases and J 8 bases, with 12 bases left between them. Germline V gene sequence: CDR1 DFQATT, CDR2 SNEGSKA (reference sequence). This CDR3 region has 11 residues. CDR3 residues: CSAVAGGGYTF. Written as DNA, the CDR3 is TGCAGTGCTGTGGCGGGAGGAGGCTACACCTTC.

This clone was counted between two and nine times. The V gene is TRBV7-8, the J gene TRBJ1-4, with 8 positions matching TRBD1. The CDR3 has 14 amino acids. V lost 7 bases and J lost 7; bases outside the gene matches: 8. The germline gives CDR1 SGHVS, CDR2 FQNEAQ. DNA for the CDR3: TGTGCCAGCACCTCAGGGGGCGCAGGTGAAAAACTGTTTTTT. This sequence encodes CASTSGGAGEKLFF.

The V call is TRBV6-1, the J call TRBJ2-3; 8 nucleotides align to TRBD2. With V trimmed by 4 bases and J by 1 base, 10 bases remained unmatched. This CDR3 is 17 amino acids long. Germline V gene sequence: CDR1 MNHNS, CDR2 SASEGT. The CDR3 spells CASSGGTGAGGTDTQYF. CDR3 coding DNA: TGTGCCAGCAGTGGCGGTACAGGAGCGGGGGGCACAGATACGCAGTATTTT.

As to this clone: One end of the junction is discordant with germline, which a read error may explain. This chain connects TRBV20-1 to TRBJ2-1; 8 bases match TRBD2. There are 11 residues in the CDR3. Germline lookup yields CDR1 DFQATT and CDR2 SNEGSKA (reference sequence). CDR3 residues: CSARDREGGIF. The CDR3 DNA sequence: TGCAGTGCTAGAGATCGGGAGGGTGGGATCTTC.

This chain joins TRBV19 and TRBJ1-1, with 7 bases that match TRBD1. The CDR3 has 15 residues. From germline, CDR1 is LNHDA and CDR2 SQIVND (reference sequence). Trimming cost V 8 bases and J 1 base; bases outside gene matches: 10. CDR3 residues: CASSGDSLPNTEAFF. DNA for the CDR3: TGTGCCAGTTCAGGGGACAGCTTACCGAACACTGAAGCTTTCTTT. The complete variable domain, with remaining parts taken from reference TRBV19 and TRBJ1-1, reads DGGITQSPKYLFRKEGQNVTLSCEQNLNHDAMYWYRQDPGQGLRLIYYSQIVNDFQKGDIAEGYSVSREKKESFPLTVTSAQKNPTAFYLCASSGDSLPNTEAFFGQGTRLTVV.

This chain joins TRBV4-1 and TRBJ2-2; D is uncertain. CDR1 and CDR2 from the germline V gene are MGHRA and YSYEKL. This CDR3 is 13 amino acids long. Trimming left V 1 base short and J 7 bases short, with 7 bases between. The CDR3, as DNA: TGCGCCAGCAGCCAAGTCTCAGTCGGGGAGCTGTTTTTT. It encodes CASSQVSVGELFF.

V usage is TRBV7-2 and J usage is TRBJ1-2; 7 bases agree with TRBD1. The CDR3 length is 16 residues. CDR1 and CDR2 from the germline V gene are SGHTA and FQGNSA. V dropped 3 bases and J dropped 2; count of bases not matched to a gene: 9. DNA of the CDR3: TGTGCCAGCAGCTTGTACGGACAGGCGTCCAACTATGGCTACACCTTC. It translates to CASSLYGQASNYGYTF.

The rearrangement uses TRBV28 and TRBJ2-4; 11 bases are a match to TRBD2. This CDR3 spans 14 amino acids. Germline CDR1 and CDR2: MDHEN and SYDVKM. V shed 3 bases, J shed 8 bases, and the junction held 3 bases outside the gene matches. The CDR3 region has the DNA TGTGCCAGCAGTTTCCTAGCGGGGGGTGACATTCAGTACTTC. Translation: CASSFLAGGDIQYF.

CDR3 in amino acids: CASVPGQGYNEQFF. Here the CDR3 DNA reads TGTGCTAGTGTCCCGGGACAGGGTTACAATGAGCAGTTCTTC. This chain uses TRBV12-5 with TRBJ2-1, with TRBD1 matching over 9 bases. The CDR3 length is 14 residues. The germline gives CDR1 LGHNT, CDR2 FRNRAP. Germline trimming cut 7 bases from V and 4 bases from J; bases unmatched to any gene: 5.

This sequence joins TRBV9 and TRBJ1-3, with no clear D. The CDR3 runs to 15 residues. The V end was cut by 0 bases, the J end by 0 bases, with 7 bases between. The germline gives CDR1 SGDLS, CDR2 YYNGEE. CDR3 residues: CASSVGGLSGNTIYF. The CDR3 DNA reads TGTGCCAGCAGCGTAGGCGGTCTCTCTGGAAACACCATATATTTT.

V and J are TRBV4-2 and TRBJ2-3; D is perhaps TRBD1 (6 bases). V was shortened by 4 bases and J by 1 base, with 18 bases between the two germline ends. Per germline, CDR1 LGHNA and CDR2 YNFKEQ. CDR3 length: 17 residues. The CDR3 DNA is TGTGCCAGCAGCCCGAGCTCCCAGGGGTTACGCACAGATACGCAGTATTTT. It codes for CASSPSSQGLRTDTQYF.

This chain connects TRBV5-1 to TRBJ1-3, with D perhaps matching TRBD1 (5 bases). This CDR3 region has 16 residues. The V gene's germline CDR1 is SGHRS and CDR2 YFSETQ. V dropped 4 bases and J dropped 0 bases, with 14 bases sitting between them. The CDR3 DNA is TGCGCCAGCAGCAAGGGAGGGGACTTCTCTGGAAACACCATATATTTT. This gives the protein CASSKGGDFSGNTIYF.

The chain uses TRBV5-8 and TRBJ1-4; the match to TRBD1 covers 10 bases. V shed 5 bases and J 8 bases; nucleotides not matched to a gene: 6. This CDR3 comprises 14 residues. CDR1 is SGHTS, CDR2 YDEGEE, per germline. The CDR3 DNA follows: TGTGCCAGCAGTAGGGACAGGGGACGGGAAAAACTGTTTTTT. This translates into CASSRDRGREKLFF. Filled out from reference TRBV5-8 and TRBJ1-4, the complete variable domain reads EAGVTQSPTHLIKTRGQQATLRCSPISGHTSVYWYQQALGLGLQFLLWYDEGEERNRGNFPPRFSGRQFPNYSSELNVNALELEDSALYLCASSRDRGREKLFFGSGTQLSVL.

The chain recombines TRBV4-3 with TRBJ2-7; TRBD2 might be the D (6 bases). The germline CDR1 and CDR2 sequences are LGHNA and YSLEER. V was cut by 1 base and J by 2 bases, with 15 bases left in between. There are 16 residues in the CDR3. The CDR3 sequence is CASSQGTTAYPYEQYF. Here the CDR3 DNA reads TGCGCCAGCAGCCAAGGGACTACAGCCTACCCCTACGAGCAGTACTTC.